This is a list of T cell receptor beta chains from one sample in a study of OX40 agonist ivuxolimab in advanced cancers. Here immunoSEQ multiplex PCR was the method, and the copy in TCRdb shows in-frame clones only, minus some. The table lists roughly 17,000 clones, 70% to 80% of them singletons. The sample in question was CD4+ or CD8+ T cells sorted from blood, obtained in a trial of the OX40 agonist ivuxolimab. All receptors derive from an adult with an advanced solid tumor such as melanoma, head and neck, liver or kidney cancer. CDR3s include the opening cysteine and the closing phenylalanine or tryptophan. A D gene is named only where the DNA matches it firmly. For some rows the clone size is stated as once, few or many, or as a class when expanded; others skip it.

d_call clone_size j_call v_call cdr3_nt cdr3_aa
NA NA TRBJ1-5 TRBV6-5 TGTGCCAGCAGTTCACGGAATCAGCCCCAGCATTTT CASSSRNQPQHF
TRBD2 once TRBJ2-1 TRBV5-1 TGCGCCAGCAGCTCGGGAGGCGGGGGGGCCTACAATGAGCAGTTCTTC CASSSGGGGAYNEQFF
TRBD1 NA TRBJ1-1 TRBV19 TGTGCCAGTAGTATACAGACAGGGCTCAGCGAAGCTTTCTTT CASSIQTGLSEAFF
TRBD1 few TRBJ1-6 TRBV6-1 TGTGCCAGCAGTAATAGGGGGCAGGATAATTCACCCCTCCACTTT CASSNRGQDNSPLHF
TRBD2 NA TRBJ2-7 TRBV20-1 TGCAGTGCCGCGGGAGATTGGGAGCAGTACTTC CSAAGDWEQYF
NA few TRBJ1-1 TRBV14 TGTGCCAGCAGCCAAGTAGGTGGGTGGGGCGGGACTGAAGCTTTCTTT CASSQVGGWGGTEAFF
TRBD1 NA TRBJ1-6 TRBV18 TGTGCCAGCTCATCATCTCTAGCGACAGGGAATTCACCCCTCCACTTT CASSSSLATGNSPLHF
TRBD2 NA TRBJ2-1 TRBV2 TGTGCCAGCAGACGACTAGCGGGGGTACACAATGAGCAGTTCTTC CASRRLAGVHNEQFF
NA NA TRBJ2-7 TRBV7-2 TGTGCCAGCAGCTTAGAAGGGATTAGCTCCTACGAGCAGTACTTC CASSLEGISSYEQYF
TRBD1 NA TRBJ2-7 TRBV4-1 TGCGCCAGCAGCCGAGCCCCCGGGACAGCCTACGAGCAGTACTTC CASSRAPGTAYEQYF
NA NA TRBJ1-5 TRBV18 TGTGCCAGCTCACCTGACTATATCGACAATCAGCCCCAGCATTTT CASSPDYIDNQPQHF